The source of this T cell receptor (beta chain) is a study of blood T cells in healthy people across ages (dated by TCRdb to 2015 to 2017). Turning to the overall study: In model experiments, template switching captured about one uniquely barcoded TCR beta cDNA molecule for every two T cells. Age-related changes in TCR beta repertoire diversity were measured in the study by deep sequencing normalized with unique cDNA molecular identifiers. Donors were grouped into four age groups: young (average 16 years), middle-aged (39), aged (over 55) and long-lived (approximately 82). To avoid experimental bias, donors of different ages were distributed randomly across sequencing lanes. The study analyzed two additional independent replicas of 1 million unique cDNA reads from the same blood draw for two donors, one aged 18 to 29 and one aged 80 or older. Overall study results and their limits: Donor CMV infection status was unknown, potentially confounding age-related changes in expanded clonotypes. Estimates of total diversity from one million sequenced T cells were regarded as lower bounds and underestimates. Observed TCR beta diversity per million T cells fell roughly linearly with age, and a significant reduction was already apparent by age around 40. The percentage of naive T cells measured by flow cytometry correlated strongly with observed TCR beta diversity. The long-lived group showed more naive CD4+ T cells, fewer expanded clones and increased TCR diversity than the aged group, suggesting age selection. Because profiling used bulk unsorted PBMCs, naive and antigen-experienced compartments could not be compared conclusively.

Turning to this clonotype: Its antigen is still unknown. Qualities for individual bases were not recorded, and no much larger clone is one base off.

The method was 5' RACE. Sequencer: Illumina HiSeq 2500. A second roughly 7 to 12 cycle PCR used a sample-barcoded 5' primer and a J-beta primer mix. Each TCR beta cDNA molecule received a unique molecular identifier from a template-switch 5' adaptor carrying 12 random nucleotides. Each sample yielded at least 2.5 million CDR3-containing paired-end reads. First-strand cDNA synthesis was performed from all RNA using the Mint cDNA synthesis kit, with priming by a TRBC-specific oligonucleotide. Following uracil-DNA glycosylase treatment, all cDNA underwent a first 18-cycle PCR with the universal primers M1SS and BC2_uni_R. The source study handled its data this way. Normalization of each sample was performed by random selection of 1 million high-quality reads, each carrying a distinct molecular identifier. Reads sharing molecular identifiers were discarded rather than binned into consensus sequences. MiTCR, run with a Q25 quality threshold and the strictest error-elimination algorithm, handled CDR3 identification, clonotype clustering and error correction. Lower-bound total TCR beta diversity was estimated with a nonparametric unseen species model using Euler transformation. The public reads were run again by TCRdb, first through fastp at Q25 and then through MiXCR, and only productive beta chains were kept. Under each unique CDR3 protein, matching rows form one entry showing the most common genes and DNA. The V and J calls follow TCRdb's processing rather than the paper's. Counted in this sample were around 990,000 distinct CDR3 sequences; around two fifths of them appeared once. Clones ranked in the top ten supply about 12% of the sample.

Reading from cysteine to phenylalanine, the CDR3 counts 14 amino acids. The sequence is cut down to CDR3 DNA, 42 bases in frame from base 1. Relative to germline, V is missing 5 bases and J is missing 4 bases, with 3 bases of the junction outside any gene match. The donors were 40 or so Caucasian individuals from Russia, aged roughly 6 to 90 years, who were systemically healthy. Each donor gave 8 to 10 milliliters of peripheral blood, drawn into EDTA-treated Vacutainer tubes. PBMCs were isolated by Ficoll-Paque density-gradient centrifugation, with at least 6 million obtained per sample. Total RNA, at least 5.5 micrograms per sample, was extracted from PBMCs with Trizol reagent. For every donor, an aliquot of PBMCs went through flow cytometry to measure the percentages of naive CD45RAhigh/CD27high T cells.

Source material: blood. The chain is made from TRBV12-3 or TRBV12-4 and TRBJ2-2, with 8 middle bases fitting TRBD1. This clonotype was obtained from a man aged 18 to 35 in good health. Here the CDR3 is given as CASSGTGVTGELFF. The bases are TGTGCCAGCAGTGGGACAGGAGTCACCGGGGAGCTGTTTTTT.